This T cell receptor beta chain was sequenced in a study of beta chain features in type 1 diabetes. About this clone itself: Its antigen is currently unknown.

Reverse transcription of all isolated RNA meant that expressed TCRB transcripts were sequenced. The table came from immunoSEQ multiplex PCR; TCRdb's copy has only in-frame clones and leaves some out. The sample has 300,000 to 350,000 clones, less than 9.5% seen once; the top ten hold 0.44%. The CDR3 runs 15 residues. The germline gives CDR1 MNHNS, CDR2 SASEGT. Between the trimmed V and J ends, which lost 4 bases and 9 bases, there was a span of 19 bases. Study outcomes and limitations: Type 1 diabetes patients had TCRB CDR3s that were shorter (moderately but significantly so) in all four CD4+ subsets.

The TCR originated in a woman aged 18-29 years in good health. The rearrangement uses TRBV6-1 and TRBJ2-1; D call uncertain. The sample was central memory CD4+ T cells from blood. DNA of the CDR3: TGTGCCAGCAGTGGGTTTGAGATCGGGCGACGTGAGCAGTTCTTC. Its translation is CASSGFEIGRREQFF.